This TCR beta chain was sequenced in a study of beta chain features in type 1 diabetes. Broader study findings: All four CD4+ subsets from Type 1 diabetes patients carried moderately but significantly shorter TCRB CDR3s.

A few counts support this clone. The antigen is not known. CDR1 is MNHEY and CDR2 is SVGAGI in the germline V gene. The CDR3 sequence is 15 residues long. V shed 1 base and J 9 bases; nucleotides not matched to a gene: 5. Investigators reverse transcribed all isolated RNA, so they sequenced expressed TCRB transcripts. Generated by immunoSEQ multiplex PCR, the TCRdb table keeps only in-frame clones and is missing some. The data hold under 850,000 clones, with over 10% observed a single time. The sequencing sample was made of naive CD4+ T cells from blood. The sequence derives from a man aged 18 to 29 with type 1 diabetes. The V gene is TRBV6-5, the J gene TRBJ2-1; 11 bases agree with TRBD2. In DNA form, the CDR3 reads TGTGCCAGCAGTTACTTCGCTAGCGGGGGGTTTGAGCAGTTCTTC. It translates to CASSYFASGGFEQFF.